This passage covers 5 T cell receptor beta chains from one sample sequenced in a study of CD8 T cells in ankylosing spondylitis. TCRdb analysed the 5' RACE reads with MiXCR anew, one entry per CDR3 protein. The table shows around 340,000 distinct CDR3 sequences, with approximately 22% occurring only once. The specimen was blood, either unsorted or a sorted T cell fraction (not recorded which). These receptors were collected from a male donor with ankylosing spondylitis or in good health (not recorded which).

The genes are TRBV3-1 and TRBJ2-3; 7 nucleotides agree with TRBD2. The ends lost 6 bases at V and 2 bases at J; junction bases unmatched: 11. The CDR3 extends over 16 amino acids. Germline V CDR1 and CDR2: LGHDT, YNNKEL (reference sequence). The CDR3 loop reads CASSRDRGGTTDTQYF. The CDR3 DNA sequence: TGTGCCAGCAGTCGAGACCGCGGGGGAACCACAGATACGCAGTATTTT.

This clonotype was picked up a small number of times. The rearrangement uses TRBV9 and TRBJ1-1, with a tentative D call TRBD1 (6 bases). V shed 3 bases and J shed 4 bases, with 13 bases lying between them. The germline V gene has CDR1 SGDLS and CDR2 YYNGEE. CDR3 length equals 14 residues. In DNA form, the CDR3 reads TGTGCCAGCAGCGAAACAGGGATGATCACTGAAGCTTTCTTT. Translated, it gives CASSETGMITEAFF.

The V and J genes are TRBV12-3 or TRBV12-4 and TRBJ2-3, with D tentatively TRBD1 or TRBD2 (6 bases each). V gave up 1 base and J gave up 0 bases, with 11 bases separating them. The CDR3 totals 16 residues. CDR3: CASSLGGASSTDTQYF. CDR3 bases: TGTGCCAGCAGTTTAGGGGGGGCATCTAGCACAGATACGCAGTATTTT.

The rearrangement links TRBV7-6 to TRBJ2-7; no clear D gene. The ends were cut back, 6 bases at V and 3 bases at J, with 12 bases in the middle. Germline lookup yields CDR1 SGHVS and CDR2 FNYEAQ. The CDR3 covers 13 residues. The CDR3 region is CASRAYNDYEQYF. The DNA of the CDR3 is TGTGCCAGCAGGGCTTACAACGACTACGAGCAGTACTTC.

V gene TRBV4-1 combines with J gene TRBJ1-5, with TRBD1 matching 9 bases. CDR3 length: 15 amino acids. Germline trimming cut 4 bases from V and 6 bases from J; bases unmatched to any gene: 7. The germline V gene has CDR1 MGHRA and CDR2 YSYEKL. The CDR3: CASSLDRGLGQPQHF. In nucleotides, the CDR3 is TGCGCCAGCAGCCTTGACAGGGGGTTGGGTCAGCCCCAGCATTTT.